A selection of T cell receptor beta chains follows, all from one sample in a study of T-cell memory formation after mild COVID-19. TCRdb reprocessed the 5' RACE reads via MiXCR and lists one record per CDR3 protein. The table lists approximately 340,000 distinct CDR3 sequences, over 10% of them singletons. The sample was PBMCs or a T cell subset sorted from them (not recorded which). Receptors were obtained from a man younger than 35 who had mild COVID-19 (a few samples of this study predate the infection). Cell type and time point are not known. Each CDR3 is given without its conserved first and last residue. The D gene is left open where the match is weak.

D gene: NA
V gene: TRBV20-1
CDR3 protein: SARDKSHGEKLF

D gene: NA
V gene: TRBV7-8
CDR3 protein: ASSLGSSSSGETQY

D gene: NA
V gene: TRBV7-9
CDR3 protein: ASSFTGPVGYT

D gene: NA
V gene: TRBV24-1
CDR3 protein: ATSDFEGQPQH

D gene: NA
V gene: TRBV6-5
CDR3 protein: ASSNQPFYGYT

D gene: TRBD1
V gene: TRBV6-5
CDR3 protein: ASRQGDEQF

D gene: TRBD1
V gene: TRBV11-2
CDR3 protein: ASSGQGAQY

D gene: TRBD2
V gene: TRBV5-1
CDR3 protein: ASSLSGGNYNEQF

D gene: TRBD1
V gene: TRBV5-1
CDR3 protein: ASSLSGQVDGYT

D gene: TRBD1
V gene: TRBV6-5
CDR3 protein: ASSYRDRVNNEQF

D gene: TRBD1
V gene: TRBV4-2
CDR3 protein: ASSQDGTGDAGELF

D gene: NA
V gene: TRBV3-1
CDR3 protein: ASSQQGFGELF

D gene: TRBD2
V gene: TRBV7-2
CDR3 protein: ASSLDSGGFGEQF

D gene: NA
V gene: TRBV7-9
CDR3 protein: ASSPVVGGTDTQY

D gene: TRBD1
V gene: TRBV15
CDR3 protein: ATSREQGVETQY

D gene: NA
V gene: TRBV10-3
CDR3 protein: AISEPHMGNTGELF

D gene: TRBD1
V gene: TRBV10-3
CDR3 protein: AISQGQGGGQPQH

D gene: TRBD2
V gene: TRBV4-2
CDR3 protein: ASKLAGGDFTDTQY

D gene: NA
V gene: TRBV29-1
CDR3 protein: SVAYGGNIQY

D gene: TRBD2
V gene: TRBV6-5
CDR3 protein: ASSPGLAGYVDEQF

D gene: NA
V gene: TRBV5-1
CDR3 protein: ASSPGPREEAF

D gene: NA
V gene: TRBV4-3
CDR3 protein: ASSQGTAGDTQY

D gene: NA
V gene: TRBV6-2/TRBV6-3
CDR3 protein: ASSYSSRFGELF

D gene: TRBD2
V gene: TRBV14
CDR3 protein: ASSQQLAGSLEQY